This TCR beta chain is drawn from a study of blood T cells in healthy people across ages. Overall study results and limits: Estimates of diversity drawn from one million T cells were considered underestimates. Measured against age, TCR beta diversity per million T cells decreased in a roughly linear manner.

V lost 5 bases, J lost 7 bases, and 27 bases lay in between. The CDR3 covers 17 residues. CDR1 is PRHDT and CDR2 is FYEKMQ in the germline V gene (reference sequence). A second PCR of about 7 to 12 cycles used a sample-barcoded 5' primer and a J-beta primer mix. TCRdb ran MiXCR on the 5' RACE reads and lists one entry per CDR3 protein. The sample lists approximately 880,000 distinct CDR3 sequences, roughly 43% occurring once. Remarks on this clonotype: As yet, its antigen is unknown.

This sequence originates from a man aged 30 to 39 in good health. The chain employs TRBV13 and TRBJ2-7, with D possibly called TRBD1 or TRBD2 (6 bases each). The specimen was blood. The CDR3 loop reads CASSPKGGRELPREQYF. The CDR3 nucleotides are TGTGCCAGCAGCCCGAAAGGGGGGAGAGAGCTACCGCGGGAGCAGTACTTC.